Sequencing of this TCR beta chain was carried out in a study of early T cells in non-severe SARS-CoV-2 infection. Study information: The authors sequenced bulk RNA from unsorted whole blood, leaving chains unpaired.

Overall study findings and caveats: VDJdb matching skewed toward anti-spike CD8 responses, missing private and CD4 specificities.

In the library, individual cDNA molecules carried attached unique molecular identifiers. From the 5' RACE reads, TCRdb called clonotypes with MiXCR, one entry per CDR3 protein. Found here are roughly 42,000 distinct CDR3 sequences, 12% of them singletons; the top ten hold roughly a sixth. Ten or more counts support this clonotype. Its antigen is unidentified. The germline gives CDR1 KGHDR, CDR2 SFDVKD. This CDR3 is built from 17 residues. V was pared by 1 base and J by 6 bases, with 6 bases of the junction left unmatched. The chain is built from TRBV24-1 and TRBJ2-3; TRBD2 matches 13 bases. Material: whole blood. The sequence was collected from an adult who was a healthcare worker with PCR-confirmed SARS-CoV-2 infection or an uninfected control (not recorded which). Written as DNA, the CDR3 is TGTGCCACCAGTGATTTCCGGACTAGCGGGAGAATGGATACGCAGTATTTT. Translated: CATSDFRTSGRMDTQYF.